The entry below describes one T cell receptor (beta chain). Its target is unknown. This sample is drawn from a study of cytomegalovirus exposure and HLA in healthy donors. Study-wide results and limits: A later analysis appeared to link common viral pathogens to several of the most significant clusters. Sequencing likely caused a cluster of highly shared sequence variants.

Trimming took off 7 bases at V and 5 bases at J, with 15 bases between the two ends. Germline CDR1 reads SGHRS; CDR2 reads YFSETQ. The CDR3 length is 13 residues. This PCR relied on a set of 60 Vbeta primers and 13 Jbeta primers. In the original analysis: Unique TCR beta chains numbered roughly 83 million in a later analysis, with roughly 10 million shared. The assay was immunoSEQ multiplex PCR, and TCRdb's table has in-frame clones only and misses some. The V and J calls and the clone size are those of that table, but D and trimming were determined from the DNA. Here the sample spans roughly 190,000 clones, roughly 81% being singletons.

This clonotype originated in a woman aged 30 to 39 in good health and CMV-seropositive. The material sequenced was PBMCs. This rearrangement joins TRBV5-1 to TRBJ1-1, with no clear D. This CDR3 is CASGEGGRTEAFF. In DNA form, the CDR3 reads TGCGCCAGCGGGGAGGGCGGGAGAACTGAAGCTTTCTTT.